This TCR beta chain came from a study of blood T cell repertoires in COVID-19. Study information: COVID-19 samples, acute and convalescent, were from the United States, Italy and Spain. From T cells, B-cell-depleted T cells, or PBMCs came the material, which was cDNA or gDNA.

This CDR3 has 15 amino acids. Germline values: CDR1 LGHDT, CDR2 YNNKEL (reference sequence). V trimming: 1 base; J trimming: 8 bases; junction bases outside the gene matches: 7. Authors' methods: Estimation of nucleated cell counts was performed using reference gene primer amplification. Some clones are missing from TCRdb's copy, which holds only in-frame ones; the method was immunoSEQ multiplex PCR. That table gives V, J and clone size, and the DNA gave D and trimming. This sample has some 80,000 clones; over 70% occur once, and the top ten carry approximately 15%. Input material: peripheral blood. V and J are TRBV3-1 (or the pseudogene TRBV3-2) and TRBJ2-1, with 8 bases fitting TRBD2. The clonotype was recovered from a human donor in a cohort sampled during active COVID-19. This CDR3 is CASSQGPTSEHEQFF. The CDR3 nucleotides read TGTGCCAGCAGCCAAGGTCCGACTAGCGAACATGAGCAGTTCTTC.